This T cell receptor beta chain is drawn from a study of cytomegalovirus exposure and HLA in healthy donors. Data came from immunoSEQ multiplex PCR; TCRdb stores just in-frame clones and leaves some out. The profile shows approximately 100,000 clones, 80% to 95% of them singletons. The sequencing input was PBMCs. This receptor was obtained from a woman aged 25 to 39 in good health and CMV-seropositive.

CDR3 DNA sequence: TGTGCCAGCAGTGAAGCGCTACGGGAAGACTACGAGCAGTACTTC. Translating gives CASSEALREDYEQYF. This chain uses TRBV2 with TRBJ2-7; D may be TRBD2 (5 bases). The V gene lost 0 bases and the J gene lost 3 bases, with 12 bases spanning the gap. Per the germline V gene, CDR1 is SNHLY and CDR2 is FYNNEI. This CDR3 has 15 residues.